The 20 T cell receptor beta chains below all came from one sample that was sequenced in a study of identical twins. From the 5' RACE reads, TCRdb called clonotypes with MiXCR, one entry per CDR3 protein. The table lists 200,000 to 250,000 distinct CDR3 sequences, more than 6.5% of them singletons, with less than 2% in the top ten. The same data also contributed to another study, on yellow fever vaccine responses in identical twins.

The sample comprised memory (CD45RO+) T cells sorted from blood. Source of these receptors: a woman aged 18-35 years in good health.

There are many counts of this clonotype. The rearrangement uses TRBV20-1 and TRBJ2-2, with 7 nucleotides matching TRBD2. This CDR3 contains 13 residues. The V gene's germline CDR1 is DFQATT and CDR2 SNEGSKA (reference sequence). After removal of 6 bases from V and 7 bases from J, the junction contained 8 bases not matched to a gene. The CDR3 bases are TGCAGTGCCCCTAAACCGGGGGGCGGGGAGCTGTTTTTT. It yields the protein CSAPKPGGGELFF.

The CDR3 here is CATSDPGSPNSGANVLTF. In DNA form, the CDR3 reads TGTGCCACCAGTGACCCAGGGTCCCCTAACTCTGGGGCCAACGTCCTGACTTTC. This sequence joins TRBV24-1 and TRBJ2-6; perhaps TRBD1 as D (5 bases). Germline lookup yields CDR1 KGHDR and CDR2 SFDVKD. The V gene lost 4 bases and the J gene lost 0 bases, with 15 bases spanning the gap. The CDR3 loop spans 18 amino acids.

The chain joins TRBV29-1 to TRBJ2-2; D may be TRBD2 (7 bases). With 8 bases removed from V and 4 bases from J, the gap between germline ends came to 14 bases. Germline V gene sequence: CDR1 SQVTM, CDR2 ANQGSEA. The length of the CDR3 is 13 residues. The CDR3 nucleotides are TGCAGCTCTAAGGGGGGGCCCACCGGGGAGCTGTTTTTT. Translated: CSSKGGPTGELFF.

J is TRBJ2-3 and V is TRBV5-1; 7 nucleotides agree with TRBD1. The V and J ends lost 0 bases and 7 bases, in that order; junction bases with no gene match: 11. The CDR3 totals 16 residues. The germline V gene encodes CDR1 SGHRS and CDR2 YFSETQ. CDR3 sequence (DNA): TGCGCCAGCAGCTTGGAAGGGGGCCGCGCGGTGAATACGCAGTATTTT. Its translation is CASSLEGGRAVNTQYF.

This clonotype was detected many times. J is TRBJ1-2 and V is TRBV5-1; weak D call: TRBD1 (5 bases). Trimming removed 0 bases at V and 1 base at J, with 7 bases between. Germline V gene data show CDR1 as SGHRS and CDR2 as YFSETQ. CDR3 length equals 14 residues. CDR3 loop: CASSLGQLNYGYTF. The CDR3 nucleotides are TGCGCCAGCAGCTTGGGACAGCTTAACTATGGCTACACCTTC.

This clonotype was recorded at least ten times. The gene calls are TRBV5-1 and TRBJ2-2, with 8 bases matching TRBD1. With 7 bases clipped from V and 1 base from J, the junction kept 12 bases outside the gene matches. Germline V lookup: CDR1 SGHRS, CDR2 YFSETQ. The CDR3 loop spans 17 amino acids. Here the CDR3 DNA reads TGCGCCAGCGGACCCCGACAGGGGTCTAGGAACACCGGGGAGCTGTTTTTT. It yields the protein CASGPRQGSRNTGELFF.

With regard to this clonotype: Possible read error: a much larger clone is one base away. The chain uses TRBV3-1 and TRBJ2-1; D not certain. The CDR3 sequence is 15 residues long. Per the germline V gene, CDR1 is LGHDT and CDR2 is YNNKEL (reference sequence). The CDR3 sequence: CASSWKGSNPNERFF. As DNA, the CDR3 is TGTGCCAGCAGCTGGAAGGGCTCCAACCCCAATGAGCGGTTCTTC.

The CDR3 here is CASSDQGWYEQYF. For the CDR3, the DNA is TGTGCCAGCAGTGACCAAGGGTGGTACGAGCAGTACTTC. The gene calls are TRBV6-1 and TRBJ2-7; D remains ambiguous. The CDR3 loop spans 13 amino acids. Germline assignment: CDR1 MNHNS and CDR2 SASEGT. The V gene lost 3 bases and the J gene lost 4 bases, with 10 bases spanning the gap.

J is TRBJ2-1 and V is TRBV5-4, with D perhaps matching TRBD1 or TRBD2 (5 bases each). Germline CDR1 is SGHNT and CDR2 is YYREEE (reference sequence). This CDR3 is 14 amino acids long. Trimming shortened V by 4 bases and J by 4 bases, and 12 bases separated the two germline ends. CDR3 coding DNA: TGTGCCAGCAGCCCCGGGACCGGGTACAATGAGCAGTTCTTC. The encoded protein is CASSPGTGYNEQFF.

This chain joins TRBV25-1 and TRBJ2-3, with TRBD2 matching over 7 bases. Germline CDR1 is MGHDK and CDR2 is SYGVNS. The CDR3 contains 14 residues. Trimming cost V 2 bases and J 7 bases; bases outside gene matches: 6. The CDR3 sequence is CASSEEASGNTQYF. As DNA, the CDR3 is TGTGCCAGCAGTGAAGAGGCTAGCGGAAATACGCAGTATTTT.

This clonotype was detected only a few times. The chain couples TRBV29-1 to TRBJ1-2; possibly TRBD1 for D (5 bases). The CDR3 extends over 13 amino acids. With 5 bases removed from V and 4 bases from J, the gap between germline ends came to 14 bases. CDR1 and CDR2 (germline): SQVTM, ANQGSEA. CDR3 DNA: TGCAGCGTTCTCCTCCCCGGGACCTATGGCTACACCTTC. It translates to CSVLLPGTYGYTF.

V is TRBV28 and J is TRBJ2-5; D possibly corresponds to TRBD1 (6 bases). The CDR3 spans 12 residues. The germline V gene has CDR1 MDHEN and CDR2 SYDVKM. The V end was cut by 6 bases, the J end by 4 bases, with 9 bases between. The CDR3: CASRQGIETQYF. The CDR3 DNA sequence: TGTGCCAGCAGACAGGGCATAGAGACCCAGTACTTC. The variable domain in full, with the rest retrieved from reference TRBV28 and TRBJ2-5, is DVKVTQSSRYLVKRTGEKVFLECVQDMDHENMFWYRQDPGLGLRLIYFSYDVKMKEKGDIPEGYSVSREKKERFSLILESASTNQTSMYLCASRQGIETQYFGPGTRLLVL.

This clonotype has only a few counts. The chain employs TRBV11-2 and TRBJ2-1; TRBD2 agrees at 14 bases. With 4 bases clipped from V and 10 bases from J, the junction kept 0 bases outside the gene matches. CDR3 length: 13 amino acids. Looked up from germline, CDR1 is SGHAT and CDR2 is FQNNGV. The CDR3 coding sequence is TGTGCCAGCAGCTGGACTAGCGGGGGGGAGCAGTTCTTC. Translating it yields CASSWTSGGEQFF.

This sequence joins TRBV10-2 and TRBJ2-7; 8 nucleotides line up with TRBD2. V dropped 8 bases and J dropped 4; count of bases not matched to a gene: 7. The CDR3 spans 13 residues. The germline gives CDR1 WSHSY, CDR2 SAAADI. In DNA form, the CDR3 reads TGCGCCAGCCGAATGCCTAGCGGGTACGAGCAGTACTTC. Its protein product is CASRMPSGYEQYF.

The rearrangement links TRBV12-3 or TRBV12-4 to TRBJ2-5; 8 bases map to TRBD2. After removal of 1 base from V and 4 bases from J, the junction contained 8 bases not matched to a gene. The CDR3 has 16 amino acids. In DNA, the CDR3 is TGTGCCAGCAGTTTAGAGGCCAGCGGGGGAGGAGAGACCCAGTACTTC. It yields the protein CASSLEASGGGETQYF.

This clonotype was observed many times. The rearrangement links TRBV18 to TRBJ2-5, with unresolved D. V was trimmed by 1 base and J by 5 bases, leaving 5 bases between them. The CDR3 contains 12 residues. CDR1 and CDR2 from the germline V gene are KGHSH and LQKENI. This CDR3 is CASSPLQETQYF. CDR3 DNA: TGTGCCAGCTCACCACTTCAGGAGACCCAGTACTTC.

This chain uses TRBV3-1 with TRBJ1-3; D is undetermined. The CDR3 runs 14 residues. V lost 1 base and J 4 bases, leaving 8 bases between the germline ends. Germline V gene lookup returns CDR1 LGHDT and CDR2 YNNKEL (reference sequence). The DNA for the CDR3 is TGTGCCAGCAGCCAAGTACGCGCGGGAAACACCATATATTTT. Residues: CASSQVRAGNTIYF.

The chain joins TRBV6-2 or TRBV6-3 to TRBJ2-1; 7 positions match TRBD2. J lost 5 bases, V lost 7 bases, and 5 bases had no gene match. In germline, CDR1 is MNHEY, CDR2 SVGEGT. This CDR3 has 13 residues. CDR3: CASMGTTDNEQFF. For the CDR3, the DNA is TGTGCCAGCATGGGGACTACGGACAATGAGCAGTTCTTC.

The chain carries TRBV20-1 and TRBJ2-5; 11 positions match TRBD1. This CDR3 contains 15 residues. Trimming cost V 5 bases and J 5 bases; bases outside gene matches: 10. Germline V gene sequence: CDR1 DFQATT, CDR2 SNEGSKA (reference sequence). CDR3 in DNA: TGCAGTGCTGCTCCTGCCGGGACAGGGGGGGAGACCCAGTACTTC. Its protein product is CSAAPAGTGGETQYF.

In the case of this clonotype: Just one base apart from a much larger clone, this may be a read error. The chain uses TRBV7-2 and TRBJ2-7; 9 nucleotides align to TRBD2. CDR1 is SGHTA and CDR2 is FQGNSA in the germline V gene. The CDR3 consists of 17 residues. V lost 2 bases, J lost 0 bases, and 8 bases stayed unmatched. This chain's CDR3 is CASSLMASGASSYEQYF. The CDR3 nucleotides read TGTGCCAGCAGCTTAATGGCTAGCGGGGCAAGCTCCTACGAGCAGTACTTC.